These 4 T cell receptor beta chains came from one sample sequenced in a study of OX40 agonist ivuxolimab in advanced cancers. Sequencing was performed with immunoSEQ multiplex PCR; in TCRdb, only in-frame clones are kept and a portion is missing. The top ten clones hold 9.5% to 14% of a sample with around 63,000 clones, around 91% of them seen once. This specimen was CD4+ or CD8+ T cells sorted from blood, taken in a trial of the OX40 agonist ivuxolimab. These receptors all come from an adult with an advanced solid tumor such as melanoma, head and neck, liver or kidney cancer.

This clone was picked up a small number of times. This chain links TRBV14 with TRBJ1-2; possible D gene TRBD1, 5 bases. CDR1 and CDR2 from the germline V gene are SGHDN and FVKESK. Trimming left V 4 bases short and J 8 bases short, with 11 bases between. This CDR3 spans 12 amino acids. The CDR3 nucleotides are TGTGCCAGCAGCCGATCGGGGCTCGGCTACACCTTC. Translated: CASSRSGLGYTF.

About this clone itself: This specimen includes other DNA sequences encoding the same CDR3. The chain couples TRBV20-1 to TRBJ2-7; 7 bases are a match to TRBD1. The CDR3 is made up of 11 amino acids. V lost 4 bases and J lost 4; bases outside the gene matches: 1. Germline CDR1 and CDR2: DFQATT and SNEGSKA (reference sequence). The CDR3 DNA reads as TGCAGTGCTAACAGGGGTTACGAGCAGTACTTC. This gives the protein CSANRGYEQYF.

This clone was counted a few times. The V gene is TRBV28, the J gene TRBJ2-7; TRBD2 aligns across 7 bases. This CDR3 spans 12 amino acids. CDR1 MDHEN and CDR2 SYDVKM come from the germline V gene. The V and J ends lost 4 bases and 7 bases, in that order; junction bases with no gene match: 4. This chain's CDR3 is CASSSREGEQYF. For the CDR3, the DNA is TGTGCCAGCAGTTCCAGGGAGGGGGAGCAGTACTTC.

This rearrangement joins TRBV5-4 to TRBJ2-7, with 9 bases identical to TRBD2. The CDR3 totals 15 residues. V dropped 4 bases and J dropped 4; count of bases not matched to a gene: 9. The V gene's germline CDR1 is SGHNT and CDR2 YYREEE (reference sequence). The CDR3 DNA reads TGTGCCAGCAGCCCAGGGAGCGGGAGGACGTACGAGCAGTACTTC. Translated, it gives CASSPGSGRTYEQYF.